The 2 T cell receptor beta chains below come from one sample, sequenced in a study of identical twins. TCRdb reanalysed the 5' RACE reads using MiXCR and keeps one entry per CDR3 protein. The repertoire has around 1.7 million distinct CDR3 sequences, roughly a third of them found once; the top ten carry less than 0.35%. The sample was cord blood. These receptors all stem from a newborn girl in good health.

The CDR3 reads CASSTIASPYNEQYF. The CDR3 nucleotides read TGTGCCAGCAGTACCATAGCGAGTCCCTACAATGAGCAGTACTTC. This chain connects TRBV6-1 to TRBJ2-5; possible D gene TRBD2, 5 bases. The CDR3 has 15 amino acids. The V end was cut by 5 bases, the J end by 11 bases, with 24 bases between. Per the germline V gene, CDR1 is MNHNS and CDR2 is SASEGT.

This clonotype was seen many times. The chain employs TRBV12-3 or TRBV12-4 and TRBJ2-1; a weak D match, TRBD2 (6 bases). This CDR3 is built from 16 residues. Deletions cut 0 bases from V and 0 bases from J, with 9 bases between. This CDR3 reads CASSLARGYSYNEQFF. Here the CDR3 DNA reads TGTGCCAGCAGTTTAGCGCGGGGCTACTCCTACAATGAGCAGTTCTTC.